This T cell receptor (beta chain) is drawn from a study of blood T cell repertoires in COVID-19. Germline CDR1 is KGHSH and CDR2 is LQKENI. V was trimmed by 4 bases and J by 7 bases, leaving 19 bases between them. This CDR3 comprises 15 residues. Repertoires were generated with immunoSEQ multiplex PCR, while TCRdb's copy carries only in-frame clones and drops some. The sample consists of about 470,000 clones, approximately 90% of them appearing once. The sequenced sample consisted of PBMCs or T cells enriched from blood (not recorded which). The chain joins TRBV18 to TRBJ1-1; D is unclear. The TCR originated in a young woman who had recovered from COVID-19. CDR3 protein: CASSQMGLGDDEAFF. CDR3 coding DNA: TGTGCCAGCTCACAAATGGGTCTAGGAGATGATGAAGCTTTCTTT.